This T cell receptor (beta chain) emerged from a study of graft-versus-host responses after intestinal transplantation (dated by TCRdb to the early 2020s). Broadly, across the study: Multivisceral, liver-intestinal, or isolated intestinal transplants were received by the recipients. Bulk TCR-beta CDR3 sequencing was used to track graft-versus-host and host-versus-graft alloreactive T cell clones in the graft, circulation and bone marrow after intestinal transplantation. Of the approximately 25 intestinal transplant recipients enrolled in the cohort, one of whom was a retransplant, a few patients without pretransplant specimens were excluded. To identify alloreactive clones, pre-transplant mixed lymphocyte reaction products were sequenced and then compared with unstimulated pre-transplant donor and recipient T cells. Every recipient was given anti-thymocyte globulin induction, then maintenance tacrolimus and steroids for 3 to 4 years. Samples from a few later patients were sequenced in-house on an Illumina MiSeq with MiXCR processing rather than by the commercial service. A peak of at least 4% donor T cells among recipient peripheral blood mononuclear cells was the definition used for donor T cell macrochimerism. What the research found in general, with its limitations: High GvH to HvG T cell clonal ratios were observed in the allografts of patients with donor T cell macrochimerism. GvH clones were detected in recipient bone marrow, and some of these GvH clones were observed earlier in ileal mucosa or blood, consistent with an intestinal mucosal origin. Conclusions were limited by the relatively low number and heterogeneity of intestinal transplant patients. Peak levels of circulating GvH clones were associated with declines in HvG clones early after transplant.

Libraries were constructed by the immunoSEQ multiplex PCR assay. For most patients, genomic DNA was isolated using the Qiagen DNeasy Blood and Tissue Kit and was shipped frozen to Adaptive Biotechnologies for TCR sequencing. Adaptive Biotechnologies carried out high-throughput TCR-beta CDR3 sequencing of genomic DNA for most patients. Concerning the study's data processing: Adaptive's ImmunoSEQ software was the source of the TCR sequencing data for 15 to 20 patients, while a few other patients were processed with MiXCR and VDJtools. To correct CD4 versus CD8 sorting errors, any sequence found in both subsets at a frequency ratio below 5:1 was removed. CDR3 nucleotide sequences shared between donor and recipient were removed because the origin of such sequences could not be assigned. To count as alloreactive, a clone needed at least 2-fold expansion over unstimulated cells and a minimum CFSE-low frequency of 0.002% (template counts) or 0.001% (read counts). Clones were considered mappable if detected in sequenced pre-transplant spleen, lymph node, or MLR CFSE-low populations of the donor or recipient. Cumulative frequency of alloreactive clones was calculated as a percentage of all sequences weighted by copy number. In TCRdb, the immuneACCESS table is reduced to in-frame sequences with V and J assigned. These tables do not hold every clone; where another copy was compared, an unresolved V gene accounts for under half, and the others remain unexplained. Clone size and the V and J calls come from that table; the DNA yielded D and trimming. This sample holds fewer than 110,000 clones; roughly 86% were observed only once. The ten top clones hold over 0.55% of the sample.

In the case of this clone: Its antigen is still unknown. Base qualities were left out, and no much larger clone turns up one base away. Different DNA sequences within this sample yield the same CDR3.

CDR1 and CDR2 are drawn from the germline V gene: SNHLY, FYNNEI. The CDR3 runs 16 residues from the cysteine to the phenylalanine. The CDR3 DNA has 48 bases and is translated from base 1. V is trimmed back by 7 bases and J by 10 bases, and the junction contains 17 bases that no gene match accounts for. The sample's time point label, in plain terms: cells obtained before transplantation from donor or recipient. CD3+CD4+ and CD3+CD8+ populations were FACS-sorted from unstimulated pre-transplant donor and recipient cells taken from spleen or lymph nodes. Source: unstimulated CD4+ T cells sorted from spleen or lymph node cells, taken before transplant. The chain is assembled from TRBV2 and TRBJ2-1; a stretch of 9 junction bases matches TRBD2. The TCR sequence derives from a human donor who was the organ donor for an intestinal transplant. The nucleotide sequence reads TGTGCCAGCACCCTGACTGGGGCGGGAGGGGCGACGGAGCAGTTCTTC. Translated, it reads CASTLTGAGGATEQFF.